This T cell receptor beta chain is drawn from a study of blood T cells in healthy people across ages. This clonotype has ten or more counts. A second PCR, run for roughly 7 to 12 cycles, used a sample-barcoded 5' primer plus a J-beta primer mix. TCRdb re-called the 5' RACE reads with MiXCR, one entry per CDR3 protein. This table has hundreds of thousands of distinct CDR3 sequences, about 30% appearing once. The length of the CDR3 is 15 residues. Germline V gene sequence: CDR1 DFQATT, CDR2 SNEGSKA (reference sequence). Trimming took off 0 bases at V and 2 bases at J, with 11 bases between the two ends.

The chain joins TRBV20-1 to TRBJ2-1; D unclear. The sample taken for sequencing was blood. The receptor was derived from a woman older than 75 in good health. CDR3 loop: CSARESRRTYNEQFF. The CDR3 bases are TGCAGTGCTAGAGAGTCCCGCCGGACCTACAATGAGCAGTTCTTC.